Given below is one T cell receptor beta chain in context. V was pared by 6 bases and J by 10 bases, with 10 bases of the junction left unmatched. Germline CDR1 and CDR2: MDHEN and SYDVKM. This CDR3 has 13 amino acids. Original processing methods: Amplified reference gene primers provided the basis for estimating nucleated cell counts. Clones were read by immunoSEQ multiplex PCR, and TCRdb kept only the in-frame ones, dropping some. The V and J calls and the clone size are those of that table, but D and trimming were determined from the DNA. This sample has under 250,000 clones; around 88% occur once, and the top ten carry roughly 1.4%. This entry comes from a study of blood T cell repertoires in COVID-19. Study as a whole: The United States, Italy and Spain provided the acute and convalescent COVID-19 samples. Sources were T cells, B-cell-depleted T cells, or PBMCs; the material itself was cDNA or gDNA.

The sequence came from a man older than 75 with acute or convalescent COVID-19. The chain employs TRBV28 and TRBJ1-1; the match to TRBD1 covers 8 bases. Sequenced sample: peripheral blood. CDR3 in DNA: TGTGCCAGCAGCCCCGGCAGGGGGCTTTCAGCTTTCTTT. Amino acid sequence: CASSPGRGLSAFF.